Presented here are 16 T cell receptor beta chains from one specimen sequenced in a study of blood T cells in healthy people across ages. Sample-barcoded 5' priming and a J-beta primer mix drove a second PCR of roughly 7 to 11 cycles. TCRdb ran MiXCR on the 5' RACE reads and lists one entry per CDR3 protein. Found here are roughly 1,500,000 distinct CDR3 sequences, approximately 38% of them singletons; the top ten hold 6.5% to 10%. Sequenced material: blood. The source of these receptors is a woman between 18 and 29 years old in good health.

The CDR3 nucleotides are TGTGCCAGCAGACACCAGGCCACTGAAGCTTTCTTT. Translation gives CASRHQATEAFF. The chain is built from TRBV12-3 or TRBV12-4 and TRBJ1-1, with D hard to call. V was clipped by 6 bases and J by 4 bases, with 9 bases between them. There are 12 residues in the CDR3.

This clonotype was detected only a few times. This rearrangement joins TRBV13 to TRBJ1-2; no firm D call. The CDR3 is made up of 14 amino acids. Trimming took 6 bases from V and 2 from J, leaving 13 bases between them. Per the germline V gene, CDR1 is PRHDT and CDR2 is FYEKMQ (reference sequence). In nucleotides, the CDR3 is TGTGCCAGCAGTCCCCTGGCCGGGAACTATGGCTACACCTTC. The encoded protein is CASSPLAGNYGYTF.

This clonotype has a single count. The chain is built from TRBV30 and TRBJ1-2; D may be TRBD1 (6 bases). The V gene's germline CDR1 is GTSNPN and CDR2 SVGIG (reference sequence). V gave up 3 bases and J gave up 3 bases, with 11 bases separating them. This CDR3 spans 13 amino acids. The CDR3 sequence: CAWSRGADYGYTF. DNA for the CDR3: TGTGCCTGGAGCCGGGGGGCAGACTATGGCTACACCTTC.

This CDR3 reads CASSTDRAYGYTF. The DNA of the CDR3 is TGCGCCAGCAGCACGGACAGGGCCTATGGCTACACCTTC. The gene calls are TRBV5-1 and TRBJ1-2; 8 bases fit TRBD1. CDR1 is SGHRS, CDR2 YFSETQ, per germline. J lost 4 bases, V lost 4 bases, and 3 bases had no gene match. The CDR3 extends over 13 amino acids.

The count of this clonotype is one. The V call is TRBV20-1, the J call TRBJ2-7, with TRBD1 matching over 8 bases. Trimming removed 7 bases from V and 3 bases from J; junction bases left unmatched: 17. Germline values: CDR1 DFQATT, CDR2 SNEGSKA (reference sequence). CDR3 length: 16 amino acids. The CDR3 sequence is CSVISPPGQASYEQYF. The CDR3 bases are TGCAGTGTGATCAGCCCCCCGGGACAGGCAAGCTACGAGCAGTACTTC.

This clonotype was picked up many times. The rearrangement joins TRBV28 to TRBJ2-5; D might be TRBD1 (6 bases). The CDR3 length is 16 residues. CDR1 and CDR2 from the germline V gene are MDHEN and SYDVKM. V lost 8 bases, J lost 4 bases, and 23 bases lay in between. The CDR3 DNA sequence: TGTGCCAGCGGTTCAGGGAACAGGGTTCGGGGAGAGACCCAGTACTTC. Protein product: CASGSGNRVRGETQYF.

The chain has TRBV24-1 and TRBJ1-6; D gene uncertain. Germline V gene data show CDR1 as KGHDR and CDR2 as SFDVKD. The ends were cut back, 9 bases at V and 7 bases at J, with 15 bases in the middle. This CDR3 is 14 amino acids long. The CDR3 DNA reads TGTGCCACCTCTAGCGGGGTTGAAAATTCACCCCTCCACTTT. Protein product: CATSSGVENSPLHF.

There are a few counts of this clonotype. The chain carries TRBV7-9 and TRBJ2-5, with D perhaps matching TRBD1 or TRBD2 (5 bases each). This CDR3 is 14 amino acids long. Germline V gene lookup returns CDR1 SEHNR and CDR2 FQNEAQ (reference sequence). Trimming shortened V by 2 bases and J by 9 bases, and 16 bases separated the two germline ends. CDR3 DNA sequence: TGTGCCAGCAGCTTAACGGGGTTCAAAGGGGCCCAGTACTTC. Protein product: CASSLTGFKGAQYF.

The genes are TRBV28 and TRBJ2-2, with 8 bases identical to TRBD1. CDR3 length: 14 residues. Germline lookup yields CDR1 MDHEN and CDR2 SYDVKM. With 5 bases clipped from V and 4 bases from J, the junction kept 3 bases outside the gene matches. The CDR3 nucleotides are TGTGCCAGCAGTCGGACAGGGAGCACCGGGGAGCTGTTTTTT. As protein: CASSRTGSTGELFF.

V gene TRBV28 combines with J gene TRBJ1-5; TRBD1 agrees at 8 bases. The trim removed 5 bases at V and 4 bases at J, leaving 13 bases unmatched. CDR1 and CDR2 from the germline V gene are MDHEN and SYDVKM. This CDR3 is built from 17 residues. The CDR3 DNA reads TGTGCCAGCAGTCCGCAGGGGGCCGGGGTCCTAAATCAGCCCCAGCATTTT. As protein: CASSPQGAGVLNQPQHF.

In nucleotides, the CDR3 is TGTGCCAGCAGCTCGGGACTAGGACCTTACAATGAGCAGTTCTTC. Translated: CASSSGLGPYNEQFF. The genes are TRBV7-2 and TRBJ2-1; the match to TRBD2 covers 8 bases. The ends lost 4 bases at V and 4 bases at J; junction bases unmatched: 6. The CDR3 is 15 amino acids. The germline V gene encodes CDR1 SGHTA and CDR2 FQGNSA. The full variable domain, with the rest looked up from reference TRBV7-2 and TRBJ2-1, is GAGVSQSPSNKVTEKGKDVELRCDPISGHTALYWYRQSLGQGLEFLIYFQGNSAPDKSGLPSDRFSAERTGGSVSTLTIQRTQQEDSAVYLCASSSGLGPYNEQFFGPGTRLTVL.

This rearrangement joins TRBV6-6 to TRBJ2-3; 8 nucleotides line up with TRBD2. This CDR3 comprises 14 residues. The V and J ends lost 6 bases and 5 bases, in that order; junction bases with no gene match: 7. The germline V gene encodes CDR1 MNHNY and CDR2 SVGAGI (reference sequence). DNA of the CDR3: TGTGCCAGCAGCCCGGGGGGGCGGGTAGATACGCAGTATTTT. It translates to CASSPGGRVDTQYF.

This clonotype was counted many times. The rearrangement joins TRBV5-1 to TRBJ2-1; D is uncertain. In germline, CDR1 is SGHRS, CDR2 YFSETQ. Trimming removed 4 bases from V and 6 bases from J, with 17 bases in between. This CDR3 has 15 amino acids. The chain's CDR3 is CASSADTAAINEQFF. In DNA, the CDR3 is TGCGCCAGCAGCGCCGACACAGCCGCCATCAATGAGCAGTTCTTC.

Only a few counts were recorded for this clonotype. This sequence joins TRBV7-9 and TRBJ2-4; no definite D call. The J call is in doubt because the DNA end fits TRBJ2-5 better. Germline V CDR1 and CDR2: SEHNR, FQNEAQ (reference sequence). The CDR3 is 14 amino acids. CDR3 DNA sequence: TGTGCCAGCAGCTTAGCGCTGGTACCGCAGACCCAGTACTTC. Its protein product is CASSLALVPQTQYF.

The table lists this clonotype with a few counts. As DNA, the CDR3 is TGTGCCAGCAGTACGTCCGGGACAGGGGAACAGATGACCCAGCATTTT. Amino acid sequence: CASSTSGTGEQMTQHF. V gene TRBV28 combines with J gene TRBJ1-5; 10 bases match TRBD1. The V segment lost 5 bases and the J segment 11 bases; nucleotides outside the gene matches: 15. The CDR3 has 16 residues. The V gene's germline CDR1 is MDHEN and CDR2 SYDVKM. Full variable domain (outside the CDR3, taken from reference TRBV28 and TRBJ1-5): DVKVTQSSRYLVKRTGEKVFLECVQDMDHENMFWYRQDPGLGLRLIYFSYDVKMKEKGDIPEGYSVSREKKERFSLILESASTNQTSMYLCASSTSGTGEQMTQHFGDGTRLSIL.

V usage is TRBV12-3 or TRBV12-4 and J usage is TRBJ2-4; 8 bases fit TRBD2. The assigned J gene may be wrong: the sequence end matches TRBJ2-7 better. CDR3 length equals 15 residues. This CDR3 reads CASSLAGGGTYEQYF. The CDR3 nucleotides read TGTGCCAGCAGTTTAGCAGGCGGGGGGACCTACGAGCAGTACTTC.